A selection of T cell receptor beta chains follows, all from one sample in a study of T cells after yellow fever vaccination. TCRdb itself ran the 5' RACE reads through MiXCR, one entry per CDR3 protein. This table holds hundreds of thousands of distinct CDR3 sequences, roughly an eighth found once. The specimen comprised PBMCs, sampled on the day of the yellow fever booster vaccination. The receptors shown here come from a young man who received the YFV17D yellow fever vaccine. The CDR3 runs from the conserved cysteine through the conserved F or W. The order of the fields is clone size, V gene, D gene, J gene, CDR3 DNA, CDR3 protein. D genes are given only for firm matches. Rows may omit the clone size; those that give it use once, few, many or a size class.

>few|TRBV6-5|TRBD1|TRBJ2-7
TGTGCCAGCAGTTACAGGGGACAGTTCTACGAGCAGTACTTC
CASSYRGQFYEQYF
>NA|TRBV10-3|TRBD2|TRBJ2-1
TGTGCCATCAGTGAGGGGGGACTAGGATACAATGAGCAGTTCTTC
CAISEGGLGYNEQFF
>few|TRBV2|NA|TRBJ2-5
TGTGCCAGCAGTGCGAATACAGGCCCTCAAGAGACCCAGTACTTC
CASSANTGPQETQYF
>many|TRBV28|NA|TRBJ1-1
TGTGCCAGCAGTCCCCCCAAGGGAGAAGCTTTCTTT
CASSPPKGEAFF
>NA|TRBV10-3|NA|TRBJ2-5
TGTGCCACAACCGGGGGCCAGCAAGAGACCCAGTACTTC
CATTGGQQETQYF
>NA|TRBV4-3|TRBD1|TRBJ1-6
TGCGCCAGCAGCCAAGGCAGGGGGACAAACTTTCCTAATTCACCCCTCCACTTT
CASSQGRGTNFPNSPLHF
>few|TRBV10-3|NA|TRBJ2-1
TGTGCCATCAGTCGGCGGGCTAGCACCGATGAGCAGTTCTTC
CAISRRASTDEQFF
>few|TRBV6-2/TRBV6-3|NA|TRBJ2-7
TGTGCCAGCAACCCCGCAGGGGGGAGAAGGTACGAGCAGTACTTC
CASNPAGGRRYEQYF
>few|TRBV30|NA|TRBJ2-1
TGTGCCTGGAGTAGGAGGACCCTCAATGAGCAGTTCTTC
CAWSRRTLNEQFF
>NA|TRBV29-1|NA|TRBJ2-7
TGCAGCGTGGGCGGCCGCTACGAGCAGTACTTC
CSVGGRYEQYF
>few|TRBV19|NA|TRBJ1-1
TGTGCCGGATCTAAGGGGACGCGGGCTTTCTTT
CAGSKGTRAFF
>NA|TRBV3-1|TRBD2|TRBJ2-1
TGTGCCAGCAGTCATACTAGCGGGAGTTACTACAATGAGCAGTTCTTC
CASSHTSGSYYNEQFF
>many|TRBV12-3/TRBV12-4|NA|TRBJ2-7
TGTGCCAGCAGCCCCCCCGCCCGGACCTACGAGCAGTACTTC
CASSPPARTYEQYF
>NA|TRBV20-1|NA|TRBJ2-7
TGCAGTGCCTCCGTGGTTTACGAGCAGTACTTC
CSASVVYEQYF
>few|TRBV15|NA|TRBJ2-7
TGTGCCACCAGCAGACAGGGCGTGGGCGAGCAGTACTTC
CATSRQGVGEQYF
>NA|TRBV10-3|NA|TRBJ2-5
TGTGCCATCAGTGAGAAGGAGACCCAGTACTTC
CAISEKETQYF
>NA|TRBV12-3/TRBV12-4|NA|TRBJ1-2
TGTGCCAGCAGTTTAAATCAAAACTATGGCTACACCTTC
CASSLNQNYGYTF
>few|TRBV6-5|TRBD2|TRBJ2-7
TGTGCCAGCAGTTACTCGGGGGGGACCTACGAGCAGTACTTC
CASSYSGGTYEQYF
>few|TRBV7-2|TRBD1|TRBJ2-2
TGTGCCAGCAGCTTAAGCAGGGGGCGTACCGGGGAGCTGTTTTTT
CASSLSRGRTGELFF
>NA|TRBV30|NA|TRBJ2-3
TGTGCCTGGAAAGAGACGGGACTCTGGGCCGATACGCAGTATTTT
CAWKETGLWADTQYF